This T cell receptor (beta chain) was sequenced during a study of PD-1 blockade in classical Hodgkin lymphoma. Method: immunoSEQ multiplex PCR; TCRdb's copy keeps in-frame clones and lacks some. The table lists approximately 21,000 clones, more than 75% of them singletons. CDR1 and CDR2 (germline): MGHRA, YSYEKL. The V end was cut by 1 base, the J end by 1 base, with 13 bases between. The CDR3 sequence is 16 residues long. The time point: newly diagnosed, previously untreated cHL patient sample. The investigators isolated CD8+ T cells from thawed PBMCs using magnetic negative selection. The TCR was taken from a human donor with classical Hodgkin lymphoma. Sequencing was done on a sample of CD8+ T cells from blood. The chain joins TRBV4-1 to TRBJ1-1; D remains unclear. This CDR3 reads CASSQGIMEANTEAFF. DNA for the CDR3: TGCGCCAGCAGCCAAGGAATAATGGAGGCGAACACTGAAGCTTTCTTT.